This T cell receptor (beta chain) was identified during a study of blood T cell repertoires in COVID-19. Profiled with immunoSEQ multiplex PCR; TCRdb holds only in-frame clones, not every one. This sample carries some 210,000 clones, around nine tenths of them seen once, and the ten largest clones take 0.65% to 0.85%. The CDR3 is 15 residues long. Germline V gene sequence: CDR1 MDHEN, CDR2 SYDVKM. With 1 base clipped from V and 9 bases from J, the junction kept 4 bases outside the gene matches. This chain connects TRBV28 to TRBJ2-1; 12 bases fit TRBD2. The specimen sequenced was peripheral blood. The clonotype comes from a man aged 55 to 70 with COVID-19, enrolled during active disease. The CDR3 DNA is TGTGCCAGCAGTTTATCTAGCGGGAGGGCCGGTGAGCAGTTCTTC. As protein: CASSLSSGRAGEQFF.